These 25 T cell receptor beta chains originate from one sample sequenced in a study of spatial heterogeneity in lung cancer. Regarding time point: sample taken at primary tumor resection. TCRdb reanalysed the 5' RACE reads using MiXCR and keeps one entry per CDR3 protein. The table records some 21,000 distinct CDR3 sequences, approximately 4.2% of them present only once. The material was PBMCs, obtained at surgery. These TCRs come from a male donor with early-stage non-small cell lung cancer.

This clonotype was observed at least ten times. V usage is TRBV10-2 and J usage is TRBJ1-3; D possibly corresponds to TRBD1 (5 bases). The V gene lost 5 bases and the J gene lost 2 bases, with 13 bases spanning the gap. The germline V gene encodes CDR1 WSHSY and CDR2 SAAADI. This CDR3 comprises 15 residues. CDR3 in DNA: TGCGCCAGCAGTCCGGGACTTCGGACTGGAAACACCATATATTTT. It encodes CASSPGLRTGNTIYF.

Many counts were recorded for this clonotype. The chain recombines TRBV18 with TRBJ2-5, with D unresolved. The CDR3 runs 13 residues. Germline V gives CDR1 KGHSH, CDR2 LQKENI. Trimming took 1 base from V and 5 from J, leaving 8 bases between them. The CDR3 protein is CASSPQNSETQYF. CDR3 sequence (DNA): TGTGCCAGCTCACCACAAAATTCGGAGACCCAGTACTTC.

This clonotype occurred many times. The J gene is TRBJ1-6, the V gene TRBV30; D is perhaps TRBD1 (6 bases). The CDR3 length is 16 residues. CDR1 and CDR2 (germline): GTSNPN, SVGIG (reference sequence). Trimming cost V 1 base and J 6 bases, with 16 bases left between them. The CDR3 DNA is TGTGCCTGGAGTGCCGCCCGGACAGAACTTAATTCACCCCTCCACTTT. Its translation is CAWSAARTELNSPLHF.

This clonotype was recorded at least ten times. This chain's CDR3 is CASSYLAGGCTDTQYF. The CDR3, as DNA: TGTGCCAGCAGTTACTTGGCGGGGGGGTGCACAGATACGCAGTATTTT. This chain joins TRBV6-5 and TRBJ2-3; 9 bases fit TRBD2. V was clipped by 1 base and J by 1 base; unmatched bases: 3. Germline V lookup: CDR1 MNHEY, CDR2 SVGAGI. CDR3 length equals 16 residues.

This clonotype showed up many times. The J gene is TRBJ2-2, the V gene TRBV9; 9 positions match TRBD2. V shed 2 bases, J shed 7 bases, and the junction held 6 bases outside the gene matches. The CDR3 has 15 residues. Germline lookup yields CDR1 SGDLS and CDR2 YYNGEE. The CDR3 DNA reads TGTGCCAGCAGCGTTAGCGGGAGACGGGGCGGGGAGCTGTTTTTT. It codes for CASSVSGRRGGELFF.

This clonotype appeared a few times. The DNA of the CDR3 is TGTGCCAGCAGTTTATCGCAGGCAAGGGTAGCCAAAAACATTCAGTACTTC. This encodes CASSLSQARVAKNIQYF. V gene TRBV12-3 or TRBV12-4 combines with J gene TRBJ2-4; D unclear. Trimming shortened V by 2 bases and J by 0 bases, and 14 bases separated the two germline ends. The CDR3 runs to 17 residues.

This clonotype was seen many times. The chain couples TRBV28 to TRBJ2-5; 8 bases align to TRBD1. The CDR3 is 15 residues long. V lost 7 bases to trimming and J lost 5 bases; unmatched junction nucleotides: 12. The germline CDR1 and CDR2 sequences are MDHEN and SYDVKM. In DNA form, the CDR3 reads TGTGCCAGCAACCCGCAGGGGGCGAGACACGAGACCCAGTACTTC. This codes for CASNPQGARHETQYF. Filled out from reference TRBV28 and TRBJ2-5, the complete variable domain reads DVKVTQSSRYLVKRTGEKVFLECVQDMDHENMFWYRQDPGLGLRLIYFSYDVKMKEKGDIPEGYSVSREKKERFSLILESASTNQTSMYLCASNPQGARHETQYFGPGTRLLVL.

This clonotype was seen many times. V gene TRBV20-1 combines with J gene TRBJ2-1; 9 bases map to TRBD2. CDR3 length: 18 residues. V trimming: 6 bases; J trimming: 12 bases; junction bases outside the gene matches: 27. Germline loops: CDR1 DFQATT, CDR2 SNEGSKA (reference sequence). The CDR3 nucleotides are TGCAGTGCCCAGGACACCCGGGGAACGGGGCTAGCGGGACGGGGGCAGTTCTTC. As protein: CSAQDTRGTGLAGRGQFF.

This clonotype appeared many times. The CDR3 protein is CASLLSLNTEAFF. The CDR3 nucleotides read TGTGCCAGCCTGCTTAGTCTGAACACTGAAGCTTTCTTT. This rearrangement joins TRBV6-1 to TRBJ1-1; the D is unclear. V gave up 8 bases and J gave up 0 bases, with 10 bases separating them. CDR1 is MNHNS, CDR2 SASEGT, per germline. The CDR3 consists of 13 residues.

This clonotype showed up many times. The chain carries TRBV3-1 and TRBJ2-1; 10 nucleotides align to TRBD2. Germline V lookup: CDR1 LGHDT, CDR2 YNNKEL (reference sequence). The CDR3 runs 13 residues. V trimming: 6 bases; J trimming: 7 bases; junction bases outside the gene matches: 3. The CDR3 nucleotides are TGTGCCAGCAGGCCTAGCGGGAGTAATGAGCAGTTCTTC. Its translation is CASRPSGSNEQFF.

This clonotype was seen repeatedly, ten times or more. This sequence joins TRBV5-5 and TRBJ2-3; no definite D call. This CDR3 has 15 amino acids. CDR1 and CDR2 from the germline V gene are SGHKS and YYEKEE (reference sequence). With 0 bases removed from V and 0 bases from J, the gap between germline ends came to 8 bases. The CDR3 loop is CASSLDFRSTDTQYF. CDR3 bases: TGTGCCAGCAGCTTGGACTTCAGGAGCACAGATACGCAGTATTTT. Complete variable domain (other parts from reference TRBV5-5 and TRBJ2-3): DAGVTQSPTHLIKTRGQQVTLRCSPISGHKSVSWYQQVLGQGPQFIFQYYEKEERGRGNFPDRFSARQFPNYSSELNVNALLLGDSALYLCASSLDFRSTDTQYFGPGTRLTVL.

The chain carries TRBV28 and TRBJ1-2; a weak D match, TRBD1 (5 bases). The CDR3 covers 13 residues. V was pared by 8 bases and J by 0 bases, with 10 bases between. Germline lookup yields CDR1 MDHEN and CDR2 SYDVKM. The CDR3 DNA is TGTGCCAGCCAAGACAGCCCTAACTATGGCTACACCTTC. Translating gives CASQDSPNYGYTF.

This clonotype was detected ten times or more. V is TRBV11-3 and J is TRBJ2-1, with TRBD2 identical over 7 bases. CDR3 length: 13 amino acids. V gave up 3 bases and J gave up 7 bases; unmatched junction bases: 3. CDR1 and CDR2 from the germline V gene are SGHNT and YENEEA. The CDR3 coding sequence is TGTGCCAGCAGCTTGACTAGCATGAATGAGCAGTTCTTC. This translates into CASSLTSMNEQFF.

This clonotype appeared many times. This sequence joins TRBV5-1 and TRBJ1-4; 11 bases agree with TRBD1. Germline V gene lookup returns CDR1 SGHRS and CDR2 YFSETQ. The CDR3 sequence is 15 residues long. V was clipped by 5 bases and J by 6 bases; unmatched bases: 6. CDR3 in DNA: TGCGCCAGCAGTAACCCGGGACAGGGGGATGAAAAACTGTTTTTT. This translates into CASSNPGQGDEKLFF.

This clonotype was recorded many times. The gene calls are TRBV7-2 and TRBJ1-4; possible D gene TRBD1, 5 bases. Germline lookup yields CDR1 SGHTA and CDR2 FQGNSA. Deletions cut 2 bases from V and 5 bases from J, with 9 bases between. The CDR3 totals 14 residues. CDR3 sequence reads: CASSLTRGNEKLFF. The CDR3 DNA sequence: TGTGCCAGCAGCTTAACACGGGGGAATGAAAAACTGTTTTTT. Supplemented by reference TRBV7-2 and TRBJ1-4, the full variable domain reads GAGVSQSPSNKVTEKGKDVELRCDPISGHTALYWYRQSLGQGLEFLIYFQGNSAPDKSGLPSDRFSAERTGGSVSTLTIQRTQQEDSAVYLCASSLTRGNEKLFFGSGTQLSVL.

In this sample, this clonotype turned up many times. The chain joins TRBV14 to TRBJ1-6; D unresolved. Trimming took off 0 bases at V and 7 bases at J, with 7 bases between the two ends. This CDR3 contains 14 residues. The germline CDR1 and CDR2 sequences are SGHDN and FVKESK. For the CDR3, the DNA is TGTGCCAGCAGCCAAGATTTCCACAATTCACCCCTCCACTTT. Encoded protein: CASSQDFHNSPLHF.

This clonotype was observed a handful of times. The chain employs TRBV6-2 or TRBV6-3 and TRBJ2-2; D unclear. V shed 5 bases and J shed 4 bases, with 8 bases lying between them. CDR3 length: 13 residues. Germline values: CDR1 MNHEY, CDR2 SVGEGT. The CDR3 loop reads CASSLSLTGELFF. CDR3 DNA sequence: TGTGCCAGCAGTCTGTCACTCACCGGGGAGCTGTTTTTT.

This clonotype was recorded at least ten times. CDR3 in amino acids: CASSQDHRGYYGYTF. The CDR3 DNA is TGTGCCAGCAGCCAAGATCACAGGGGGTACTATGGCTACACCTTC. The chain carries TRBV3-1 and TRBJ1-2, with 8 bases aligning to TRBD1. V lost 0 bases and J lost 3; bases outside the gene matches: 3. The V gene's germline CDR1 is LGHDT and CDR2 YNNKEL (reference sequence). There are 15 residues in the CDR3.

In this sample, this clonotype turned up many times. CDR3 protein: CSVVAGLADTQYF. The CDR3 DNA follows: TGCAGCGTTGTGGCAGGGTTAGCAGATACGCAGTATTTT. The chain links TRBV29-1 to TRBJ2-3, with a tentative D call TRBD1 (5 bases). Germline V gene data show CDR1 as SQVTM and CDR2 as ANQGSEA. The CDR3 has 13 residues. V gave up 4 bases and J gave up 4 bases, with 12 bases separating them.

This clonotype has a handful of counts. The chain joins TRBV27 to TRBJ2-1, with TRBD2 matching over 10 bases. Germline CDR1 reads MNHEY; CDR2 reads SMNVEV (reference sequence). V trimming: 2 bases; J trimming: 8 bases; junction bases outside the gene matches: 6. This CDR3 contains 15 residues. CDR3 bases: TGTGCCAGCAGTTTAACCCCTAGCGGGAGAGATGAGCAGTTCTTC. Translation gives CASSLTPSGRDEQFF.

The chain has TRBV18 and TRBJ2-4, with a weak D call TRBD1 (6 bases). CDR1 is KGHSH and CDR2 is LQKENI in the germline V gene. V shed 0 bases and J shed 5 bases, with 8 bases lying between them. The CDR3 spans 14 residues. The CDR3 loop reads CASSPPAGENIQYF. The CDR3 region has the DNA TGTGCCAGCTCACCACCGGCAGGGGAAAACATTCAGTACTTC.

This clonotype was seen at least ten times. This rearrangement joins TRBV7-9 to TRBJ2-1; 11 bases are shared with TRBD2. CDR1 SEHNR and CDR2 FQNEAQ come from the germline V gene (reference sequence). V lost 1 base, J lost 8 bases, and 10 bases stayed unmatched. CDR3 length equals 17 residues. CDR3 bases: TGTGCCAGCAGCTTAGGTAGCGGGAGGGCCCTGGTCGATGAGCAGTTCTTC. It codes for CASSLGSGRALVDEQFF. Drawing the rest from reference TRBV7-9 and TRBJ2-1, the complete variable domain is DTGVSQNPRHKITKRGQNVTFRCDPISEHNRLYWYRQTLGQGPEFLTYFQNEAQLEKSRLLSDRFSAERPKGSFSTLEIQRTEQGDSAMYLCASSLGSGRALVDEQFFGPGTRLTVL.

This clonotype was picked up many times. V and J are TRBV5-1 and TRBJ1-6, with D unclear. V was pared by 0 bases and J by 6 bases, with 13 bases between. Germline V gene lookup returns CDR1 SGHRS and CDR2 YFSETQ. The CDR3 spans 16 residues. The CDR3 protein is CASSLGPPNRNSPLHF. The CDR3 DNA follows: TGCGCCAGCAGCTTGGGACCTCCGAATCGTAATTCACCCCTCCACTTT. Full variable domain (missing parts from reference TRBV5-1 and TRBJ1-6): KAGVTQTPRYLIKTRGQQVTLSCSPISGHRSVSWYQQTPGQGLQFLFEYFSETQRNKGNFPGRFSGRQFSNSRSEMNVSTLELGDSALYLCASSLGPPNRNSPLHFGNGTRLTVT.

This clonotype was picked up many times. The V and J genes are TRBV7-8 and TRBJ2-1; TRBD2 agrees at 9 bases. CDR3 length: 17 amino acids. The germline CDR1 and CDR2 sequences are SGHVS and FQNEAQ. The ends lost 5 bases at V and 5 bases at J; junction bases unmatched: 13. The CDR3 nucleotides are TGTGCCAGCAGCCTACGGGGAGCGGGAGGCCTTGACAATGAGCAGTTCTTC. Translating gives CASSLRGAGGLDNEQFF.

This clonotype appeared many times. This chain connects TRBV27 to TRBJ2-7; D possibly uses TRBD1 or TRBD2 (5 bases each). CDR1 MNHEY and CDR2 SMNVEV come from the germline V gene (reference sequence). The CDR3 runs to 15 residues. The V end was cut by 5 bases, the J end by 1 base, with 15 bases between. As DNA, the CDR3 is TGTGCCAGCAGTGACGGGGCAGGGATGTCCTACGAGCAGTACTTC. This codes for CASSDGAGMSYEQYF.